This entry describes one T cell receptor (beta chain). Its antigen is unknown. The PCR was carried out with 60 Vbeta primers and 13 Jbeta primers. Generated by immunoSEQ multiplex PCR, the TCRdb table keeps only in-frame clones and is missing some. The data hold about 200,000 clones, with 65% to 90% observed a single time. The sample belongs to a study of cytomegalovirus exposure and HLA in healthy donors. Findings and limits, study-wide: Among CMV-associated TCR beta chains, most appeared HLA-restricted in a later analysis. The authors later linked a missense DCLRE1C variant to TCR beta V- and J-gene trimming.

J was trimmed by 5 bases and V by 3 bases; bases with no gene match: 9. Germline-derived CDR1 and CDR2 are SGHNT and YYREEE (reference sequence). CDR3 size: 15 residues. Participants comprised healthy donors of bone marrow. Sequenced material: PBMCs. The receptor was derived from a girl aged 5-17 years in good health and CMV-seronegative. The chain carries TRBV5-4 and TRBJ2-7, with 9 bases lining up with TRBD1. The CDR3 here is CASSSRTGDLNEQYF. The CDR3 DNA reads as TGTGCCAGCAGCTCGCGGACAGGGGATCTGAACGAGCAGTACTTC.